These 28 T cell receptor beta chains were all obtained from the same sample, sequenced in a study of T cells in Graves' hyperthyroidism and ophthalmopathy. There were TCR beta CDR3 regions amplified from RNA transcripts. The primer set for the first-round RT-PCR of the TCR CDR3 was HTBI. TCRdb independently ran MiXCR on the multiplex PCR reads; one entry per CDR3 protein. The sample lists about 620,000 distinct CDR3 sequences, under 20% occurring once. The sequenced sample consisted of blood. The receptors originated from a woman aged 25 to 39 with Graves' hyperthyroidism.

Comment on this clonotype: One junction end does not reproduce the germline sequence, and a read error may be involved. The CDR3 DNA reads as TGCGCCAGCAGCCTGCTAGCGGGAGGCTACAATGAGCAGCTCTTC. This gives the protein CASSLLAGGYNEQLF. The V call is TRBV5-1, the J call TRBJ2-1; 11 positions agree with TRBD2. Germline assignment: CDR1 SGHRS and CDR2 YFSETQ. The CDR3 covers 15 residues.

There are a few counts of this clonotype. The chain combines TRBV20-1 with TRBJ2-1, with D perhaps TRBD2 (5 bases). Germline V lookup: CDR1 DFQATT, CDR2 SNEGSKA (reference sequence). The CDR3 covers 13 residues. V dropped 3 bases and J dropped 4 bases, with 10 bases sitting between them. CDR3 in amino acids: CSASGLLYNEQFF. CDR3 coding DNA: TGCAGTGCTAGCGGACTGCTTTACAATGAGCAGTTCTTC.

This clonotype appeared many times. J is TRBJ1-2 and V is TRBV28; 7 bases are shared with TRBD1. Trimming cost V 5 bases and J 8 bases; bases outside gene matches: 8. The CDR3 contains 13 residues. Looked up from germline, CDR1 is MDHEN and CDR2 is SYDVKM. The CDR3 protein is CASSINRGRGYTF. The CDR3 coding sequence is TGTGCCAGCAGTATCAACAGGGGTCGAGGCTACACCTTC.

In this sample, this clonotype turned up many times. CDR3 loop: CASISRGGSYEQYF. DNA for the CDR3: TGTGCCAGCATCTCACGGGGAGGGTCCTACGAGCAGTACTTC. The rearrangement joins TRBV28 to TRBJ2-7; 7 bases line up with TRBD2. The germline V gene encodes CDR1 MDHEN and CDR2 SYDVKM. The CDR3 extends over 14 amino acids. Losses at the gene ends were 7 bases for V and 1 base for J; bases not matched to a gene: 7.

This clonotype was seen ten or more times. J is TRBJ2-7 and V is TRBV7-2; D uncertain. Germline CDR1 is SGHTA and CDR2 is FQGNSA. Trimming removed 2 bases at V and 6 bases at J, with 8 bases between. This CDR3 region has 12 residues. As DNA, the CDR3 is TGTGCCAGCAGCTTACCGTCGAGCGAGCAGTACTTC. Protein product: CASSLPSSEQYF.

Many counts were recorded for this clonotype. The chain couples TRBV2 to TRBJ2-7; TRBD1 agrees at 8 bases. Unmatched junction bases numbered 9, after V lost 6 bases and J lost 2 bases. Germline lookup yields CDR1 SNHLY and CDR2 FYNNEI. The CDR3 is made up of 15 amino acids. The CDR3 reads CASRKDRAGPYEQYF. The CDR3 DNA follows: TGTGCCAGCAGGAAGGACAGGGCGGGCCCCTACGAGCAGTACTTC. Full variable domain (rest looked up from reference TRBV2 and TRBJ2-7): EPEVTQTPSHQVTQMGQEVILRCVPISNHLYFYWYRQILGQKVEFLVSFYNNEISEKSEIFDDQFSVERPDGSNFTLKIRSTKLEDSAMYFCASRKDRAGPYEQYFGPGTRLTVT.

This rearrangement joins TRBV5-1 to TRBJ2-3; tentatively, D is TRBD1 (5 bases). The CDR3 has 15 amino acids. Germline values: CDR1 SGHRS, CDR2 YFSETQ. V was cut by 0 bases and J by 2 bases, with 10 bases left in between. CDR3 nucleotides: TGCGCCAGCAGCTTGGCCCAGGGTTACACAGATACGCAGTATTTT. This encodes CASSLAQGYTDTQYF. Using reference TRBV5-1 and TRBJ2-3 for the parts outside the CDR3, the full variable domain is KAGVTQTPRYLIKTRGQQVTLSCSPISGHRSVSWYQQTPGQGLQFLFEYFSETQRNKGNFPGRFSGRQFSNSRSEMNVSTLELGDSALYLCASSLAQGYTDTQYFGPGTRLTVL.

This clonotype was seen ten or more times. The V gene is TRBV18, the J gene TRBJ1-2; possible D gene TRBD1, 5 bases. With 6 bases removed from V and 12 bases from J, the gap between germline ends came to 14 bases. CDR3 length: 11 amino acids. CDR1 is KGHSH and CDR2 is LQKENI in the germline V gene. CDR3 sequence reads: CASSPLLGHTF. CDR3 coding DNA: TGTGCCAGCTCCCCTTTGTTGGGACACACCTTC.

This clonotype was picked up many times. This chain uses TRBV6-1 with TRBJ2-2; TRBD2 is a possible D gene (6 bases). The germline CDR1 and CDR2 sequences are MNHNS and SASEGT. Trimming took 4 bases from V and 7 from J, leaving 19 bases between them. CDR3 size: 16 residues. The CDR3 is CASSGGLFGSIGELFF. The DNA for the CDR3 is TGTGCCAGCAGTGGGGGACTCTTTGGGAGTATCGGGGAGCTGTTTTTT.

This clonotype was counted many times. This rearrangement joins TRBV6-1 to TRBJ2-5; 9 positions match TRBD2. CDR3 length: 16 residues. With 0 bases clipped from V and 7 bases from J, the junction kept 9 bases outside the gene matches. Germline V CDR1 and CDR2: MNHNS, SASEGT. The CDR3 sequence is CASSEASSGSHLTQYF. The CDR3, as DNA: TGTGCCAGCAGTGAAGCCAGTAGCGGGAGCCACTTGACCCAGTACTTC.

The rearrangement links TRBV20-1 to TRBJ2-5; D may be TRBD1 (5 bases). The germline V gene encodes CDR1 DFQATT and CDR2 SNEGSKA (reference sequence). V lost 1 base and J 2 bases, leaving 17 bases between the germline ends. The CDR3 is 16 amino acids. The CDR3 nucleotides read TGCAGTGCTAGAGGCCCTATAGTCAGGACACAAGAGACCCAGTACTTC. Encoded protein: CSARGPIVRTQETQYF.

This chain uses TRBV20-1 with TRBJ2-1, with 7 bases fitting TRBD2. This CDR3 is 15 amino acids long. Germline V CDR1 and CDR2: DFQATT, SNEGSKA (reference sequence). Trimming removed 0 bases from V and 15 bases from J; junction bases left unmatched: 17. CDR3 protein: CSARDRFGGGREGFF. CDR3 sequence (DNA): TGCAGTGCTAGAGATCGTTTTGGGGGAGGGCGCGAGGGGTTCTTC.

This clonotype was detected many times. The chain joins TRBV20-1 to TRBJ2-1; tentative D call: TRBD2 (5 bases). The length of the CDR3 is 15 residues. Germline values: CDR1 DFQATT, CDR2 SNEGSKA (reference sequence). Trimming shortened V by 0 bases and J by 4 bases, and 13 bases separated the two germline ends. CDR3 residues: CSARDLAGGYNEQFF. In DNA form, the CDR3 reads TGCAGTGCTAGAGATCTTGCAGGCGGGTACAATGAGCAGTTCTTC.

The rearrangement joins TRBV7-8 to TRBJ2-1; D remains ambiguous. The germline V and J ends were trimmed by 1 base and 0 bases, with 10 bases remaining between them. The CDR3 length is 16 residues. Germline lookup yields CDR1 SGHVS and CDR2 FQNEAQ. For the CDR3, the DNA is TGTGCCAGCAGCTTAGTATTAGGGCCCTCCTACAATGAGCAGTTCTTC. It specifies CASSLVLGPSYNEQFF. Together with reference TRBV7-8 and TRBJ2-1, the CDR3 gives the full variable domain: GAGVSQSPRYKVAKRGQDVALRCDPISGHVSLFWYQQALGQGPEFLTYFQNEAQLDKSGLPSDRFFAERPEGSVSTLKIQRTQQEDSAVYLCASSLVLGPSYNEQFFGPGTRLTVL.

This clonotype came up a few times. J is TRBJ2-7 and V is TRBV20-1; 8 nucleotides line up with TRBD1. Germline values: CDR1 DFQATT, CDR2 SNEGSKA (reference sequence). The V segment lost 3 bases and the J segment 1 base; nucleotides outside the gene matches: 8. The CDR3 runs to 15 residues. The CDR3 DNA reads as TGCAGTGCTAGGAGCCTGACAGGGGTGTCCTACGAGCAGTACTTC. Protein product: CSARSLTGVSYEQYF.

The table lists this clonotype with many counts. The rearrangement links TRBV28 to TRBJ2-7, with 8 bases aligning to TRBD2. The J segment lost 6 bases and the V segment lost 2 bases, leaving 9 bases of the junction unmatched. This CDR3 comprises 15 residues. CDR1 is MDHEN and CDR2 is SYDVKM in the germline V gene. The CDR3 loop is CASSLPAARGGEQYF. CDR3 sequence (DNA): TGTGCCAGCAGTTTACCCGCAGCCCGGGGGGGCGAGCAGTACTTC. The entire variable domain, with the rest obtained from reference TRBV28 and TRBJ2-7, is as follows: DVKVTQSSRYLVKRTGEKVFLECVQDMDHENMFWYRQDPGLGLRLIYFSYDVKMKEKGDIPEGYSVSREKKERFSLILESASTNQTSMYLCASSLPAARGGEQYFGPGTRLTVT.

This clonotype was recorded at least ten times. The V and J genes are TRBV27 and TRBJ2-3; TRBD2 matches 16 bases. With V trimmed by 5 bases and J by 2 bases, 4 bases remained unmatched. CDR3 size: 17 residues. CDR1 is MNHEY, CDR2 SMNVEV, per germline (reference sequence). CDR3 amino acids: CASSQGTSGRVTDTQYF. In nucleotides, the CDR3 is TGTGCCAGCAGTCAAGGGACTAGCGGGAGGGTCACAGATACGCAGTATTTT.

This clonotype was recorded at least ten times. The J gene is TRBJ2-2, the V gene TRBV20-1; 9 bases align to TRBD2. CDR1 is DFQATT and CDR2 is SNEGSKA in the germline V gene (reference sequence). The CDR3 contains 17 residues. J lost 2 bases, V lost 2 bases, and 9 bases had no gene match. The CDR3 DNA follows: TGCAGTGCTAGAAGAAGAGCGGGAGGCTACAACACCGGGGAGCTGTTTTTT. It specifies CSARRRAGGYNTGELFF.

This rearrangement joins TRBV20-1 to TRBJ1-1; D perhaps matches TRBD1 (6 bases). Germline CDR1 reads DFQATT; CDR2 reads SNEGSKA (reference sequence). The CDR3 is 16 amino acids. V lost 0 bases and J 2 bases, leaving 16 bases between the germline ends. Here the CDR3 reads CSARDLSWDINTEAFF. The CDR3 nucleotides are TGCAGTGCTAGAGATCTTAGTTGGGACATCAACACTGAAGCTTTCTTT.

The V gene is TRBV5-8, the J gene TRBJ1-3; D not resolved. CDR1 and CDR2 (germline): SGHTS, YDEGEE. This CDR3 has 13 residues. Trimming took off 0 bases at V and 8 bases at J, with 9 bases between the two ends. The CDR3 region is CASSLAHRDTIYF. The CDR3 DNA follows: TGTGCCAGCAGCTTGGCTCACAGAGACACCATATATTTT.

The chain is built from TRBV2 and TRBJ2-2; the D call may be TRBD1 or TRBD2 (6 bases each). Germline CDR1 SNHLY, CDR2 FYNNEI. The ends were cut back, 7 bases at V and 1 base at J, with 25 bases in the middle. This CDR3 is 19 amino acids long. The CDR3 sequence is CASTTATPPGGRNTGELFF. As DNA, the CDR3 is TGTGCCAGCACTACCGCCACCCCCCCTGGGGGGCGGAACACCGGGGAGCTGTTTTTT.

This clonotype came up a few times. The chain employs TRBV28 and TRBJ2-7, with TRBD2 matching over 10 bases. The V gene's germline CDR1 is MDHEN and CDR2 SYDVKM. The CDR3 spans 15 residues. Trimming removed 6 bases from V and 3 bases from J; junction bases left unmatched: 8. The CDR3 region is CASSPLAGALYEQYF. The CDR3 DNA reads TGTGCCAGCAGCCCTCTAGCGGGAGCGCTCTACGAGCAGTACTTC.

CDR3 sequence (DNA): TGTGCCAGTAGTATGGGTGGGACAGGGGGGAATGAGCAGTTCTTC. This translates into CASSMGGTGGNEQFF. J is TRBJ2-1 and V is TRBV19, with TRBD1 matching over 11 bases. The germline V gene encodes CDR1 LNHDA and CDR2 SQIVND (reference sequence). This CDR3 has 15 residues. V lost 3 bases to trimming and J lost 7 bases; unmatched junction nucleotides: 5.

This clonotype occurred many times. V usage is TRBV28 and J usage is TRBJ2-3; tentative D call: TRBD2 (6 bases). The CDR3 covers 16 residues. The germline V and J ends were trimmed by 11 bases and 0 bases, with 21 bases remaining between them. Germline assignment: CDR1 MDHEN and CDR2 SYDVKM. The CDR3 DNA reads as TGTGCCGGAGGGCGTAGTATTTCGTCTAGCACAGATACGCAGTATTTT. Protein: CAGGRSISSSTDTQYF.

V and J are TRBV12-3 or TRBV12-4 and TRBJ2-7; TRBD2 is a possible D gene (6 bases). The CDR3 covers 14 residues. V shed 6 bases and J shed 6 bases, with 18 bases lying between them. CDR3 nucleotide sequence: TGTGCCAGCAGACCCTCCGGACGTAGCGGCGAGCAGTACTTC. Protein product: CASRPSGRSGEQYF.

The chain uses TRBV20-1 and TRBJ1-1; a weak D match, TRBD1 (5 bases). V was shortened by 3 bases and J by 4 bases, with 9 bases between the two germline ends. Germline CDR1 reads DFQATT; CDR2 reads SNEGSKA (reference sequence). CDR3 length equals 12 residues. The CDR3 nucleotides read TGCAGTGCTAGTCGGGACCTCACTGAAGCTTTCTTT. It yields the protein CSASRDLTEAFF.

There are many counts of this clonotype. This chain connects TRBV12-3 or TRBV12-4 to TRBJ2-7, with 10 nucleotides matching TRBD1. The CDR3 sequence is 14 residues long. J gave up 5 bases and V 6 bases, and 7 bases lay outside the gene matches. The CDR3 loop reads CASSPRQGAHEQYF. The CDR3 DNA follows: TGTGCCAGCAGCCCCAGACAGGGGGCCCACGAGCAGTACTTC.

This clonotype was seen ten or more times. The rearrangement links TRBV10-3 to TRBJ2-1; 11 bases map to TRBD2. Trimming took 9 bases from V and 7 from J; bases not matched to a gene: 17. The CDR3 contains 17 residues. Germline V gene data show CDR1 as ENHRY and CDR2 as SYGVKD. The CDR3 DNA is TGTGCCATATCGGGACTAGCGGAGGTCAAGGGATGGAATGAGCAGTTCTTC. Its translation is CAISGLAEVKGWNEQFF.